Listed here is a single TCR beta chain. Its target is unknown. Libraries were prepared by immunoSEQ multiplex PCR; TCRdb keeps only in-frame clonotypes and omits some of them. Among tens of thousands of clones, 80% to 90% were seen once, and the ten largest hold roughly 1.9%. These data are taken from a study of OX40 agonist ivuxolimab in advanced cancers. Study-level background: Ivuxolimab, which is an agonistic anti-OX40 (CD134) antibody, was administered to the patients.

Study-wide points: Antigen specificity was not determined for the expanded peripheral T cells. The study found that CD8+ T cells averaged more expanded clones than CD4+.

Germline CDR1 LNHDA, CDR2 SQIVND (reference sequence). Trimming pared 7 bases from V and 0 bases from J, leaving 15 bases between. The CDR3 totals 16 residues. The input for sequencing was CD4+ or CD8+ T cells sorted from blood, taken in a trial of the OX40 agonist ivuxolimab. The chain links TRBV19 to TRBJ1-4; the D gene is possibly TRBD1 (6 bases). The TCR was taken from an adult with an advanced solid tumor such as melanoma, head and neck, liver or kidney cancer. DNA of the CDR3: TGTGCCAGTAACAATGGGGGGCCTGCAACTAATGAAAAACTGTTTTTT. Amino acids: CASNNGGPATNEKLFF.